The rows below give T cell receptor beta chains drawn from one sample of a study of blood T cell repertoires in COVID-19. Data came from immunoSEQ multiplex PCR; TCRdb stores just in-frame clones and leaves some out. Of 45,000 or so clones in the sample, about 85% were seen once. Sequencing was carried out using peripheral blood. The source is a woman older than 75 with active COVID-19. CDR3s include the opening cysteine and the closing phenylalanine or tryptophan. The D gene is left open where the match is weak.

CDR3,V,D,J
CAISESRAVNTEAFF,TRBV10-3,NA,TRBJ1-1
CASTPGRAHNEQFF,TRBV19,NA,TRBJ2-1
CATSDSYSEAFF,TRBV24-1,NA,TRBJ1-1
CASSLPNSGVGGSF,TRBV5-4,NA,TRBJ2-7
CASSPNFRVTGETQYF,TRBV7-2,NA,TRBJ2-5
CASSFAPRAGLYEQYF,TRBV7-8,TRBD2,TRBJ2-7
CASSLGQGNSPLHF,TRBV6-6,TRBD1,TRBJ1-6
CASTEPATGGFEKLFF,TRBV6-1,TRBD1,TRBJ1-4
CASSPDRVAGYTF,TRBV7-9,TRBD1,TRBJ1-2
CASSQTSGADTQYF,TRBV4-2,NA,TRBJ2-3
CASSETRTDTQYF,TRBV25-1,NA,TRBJ2-3
CASSLGLKSYNEQFF,TRBV5-6,NA,TRBJ2-1
CASSYLTGVGEKLFF,TRBV6-5,TRBD1,TRBJ1-4
CASSTRERGTDTQYF,TRBV18,TRBD2,TRBJ2-3
CASARGGAQHF,TRBV12-3/TRBV12-4,NA,TRBJ1-5
CSARVRDSPYEQYF,TRBV29-1,NA,TRBJ2-7
CASTSGTTNTEAFF,TRBV5-1,NA,TRBJ1-1
CASREPLAGGQETQYF,TRBV10-2,TRBD2,TRBJ2-5
CASSLKDRGPYEQYF,TRBV27,TRBD1,TRBJ2-7
CSVSGGNYGYTF,TRBV29-1,TRBD1,TRBJ1-2
CASSVTSGGADTQYF,TRBV2,TRBD2,TRBJ2-3
CASSLLTGRQTQYF,TRBV28,NA,TRBJ2-5
CASSQGPGQGVPGANVLTF,TRBV4-3,TRBD1,TRBJ2-6
CASSFSRVADTQYF,TRBV28,NA,TRBJ2-3
CASGRAGGNQPQHF,TRBV6-5,TRBD1,TRBJ1-5
CASSLGLGQPYGYTF,TRBV7-2,TRBD1,TRBJ1-2
CASSTTGLRETQYF,TRBV19,NA,TRBJ2-5
CASKEALSGDEKLFF,TRBV28,NA,TRBJ1-4
CAWSPYPRGRNQPQHF,TRBV30,NA,TRBJ1-5
CASSLYRGPYEQYF,TRBV19,TRBD1,TRBJ2-7
CATGRGDTGELFF,TRBV24-1,NA,TRBJ2-2
CASSLTTPPSTDTQYF,TRBV18,NA,TRBJ2-3
CASSFGGLRTDTQYF,TRBV9,NA,TRBJ2-3
CASSQRGQPNEQFF,TRBV3-1/TRBV3-2,TRBD1,TRBJ2-1
CASSRMTGAGELFF,TRBV6-2/TRBV6-3,TRBD1,TRBJ2-2
CASSADRWVSGNTIYF,TRBV5-1,TRBD1,TRBJ1-3
CASSPSGGAREQFF,TRBV18,TRBD2,TRBJ2-1
CASSRTRADTQYF,TRBV6-5,NA,TRBJ2-3
CSGRQGPETQYF,TRBV29-1,TRBD1,TRBJ2-5
CAWSVVDSLNSPLHF,TRBV30,NA,TRBJ1-6
CASSRPSTDRRKNIQYF,TRBV21-1,NA,TRBJ2-4
CASSLGQGGRETQYF,TRBV7-2,TRBD1,TRBJ2-5
CASSPYLAGGLDTQYF,TRBV6-2/TRBV6-3,TRBD2,TRBJ2-3
CASSGGRPLHF,TRBV6-4,NA,TRBJ1-6
CASSLDGLAGGSQYF,TRBV7-2,TRBD2,TRBJ2-3
CASSLLTGGQETQYF,TRBV28,TRBD1,TRBJ2-5
CASIGGRGYEQYF,TRBV6-5,TRBD1,TRBJ2-7
CASSLRNPGGRYNEQFF,TRBV27,TRBD2,TRBJ2-1
CASSYETGSPLHF,TRBV6-6,NA,TRBJ1-6
CASSRGQGSYGYTF,TRBV3-1/TRBV3-2,TRBD1,TRBJ1-2
CASSQDWGGTNGYTF,TRBV3-1/TRBV3-2,NA,TRBJ1-2
CASGTSGTSDTQYF,TRBV30,TRBD2,TRBJ2-3